Below, 20 T cell receptor beta chains from the same sample are listed, as sequenced in a study of long-term antiretroviral therapy in people with HIV. It was version v3.0 of the immunoSEQ assay that was run at survey level. The table came from immunoSEQ multiplex PCR; TCRdb's copy has only in-frame clones and leaves some out. Of 25,000 to 35,000 clones in the sample, roughly 96% were seen once. Sequences were derived from unsorted PBMCs, sampled more than 6 years after starting antiretroviral therapy. The origin of the receptors is a man aged 25-45 years with HIV.

For the CDR3, the DNA is TGTGCCAGCAGTTACGGGACAGGCGAGCAGTACTTC. Its protein product is CASSYGTGEQYF. The chain is built from TRBV6-6 and TRBJ2-7; 8 positions agree with TRBD1. Looked up from germline, CDR1 is MNHNY and CDR2 is SVGAGI (reference sequence). This CDR3 is built from 12 residues. V gave up 2 bases and J gave up 6 bases; unmatched junction bases: 0.

The chain combines TRBV28 with TRBJ2-1, with TRBD1 as a possible D gene (8 bases). The CDR3 is 17 amino acids. V lost 2 bases and J 4 bases, leaving 18 bases between the germline ends. CDR1 is MDHEN and CDR2 is SYDVKM in the germline V gene. The CDR3 sequence is CASSLPRTGRGYNEQFF. The CDR3 nucleotides read TGTGCCAGCAGTTTACCACGGACAGGGAGGGGGTACAATGAGCAGTTCTTC.

The V and J genes are TRBV5-4 and TRBJ1-2; 9 nucleotides align to TRBD1. Per germline, CDR1 SGHNT and CDR2 YYREEE (reference sequence). The junction had 15 bases not matched to a gene; V was cut back by 5 bases and J by 4 bases. The CDR3 spans 17 residues. The CDR3, as DNA: TGTGCCAGCAGTTCCGGGACAGGGCTCGCCTGGGGCTATGGCTACACCTTC. Translation: CASSSGTGLAWGYGYTF. Full variable domain (rest looked up from reference TRBV5-4 and TRBJ1-2): ETGVTQSPTHLIKTRGQQVTLRCSSQSGHNTVSWYQQALGQGPQFIFQYYREEENGRGNFPPRFSGLQFPNYSSELNVNALELDDSALYLCASSSGTGLAWGYGYTFGSGTRLTVV.

This rearrangement joins TRBV28 to TRBJ2-1; 10 positions match TRBD2. The CDR3 sequence is 15 residues long. Germline-derived CDR1 and CDR2 are MDHEN and SYDVKM. V lost 7 bases, J lost 2 bases, and 5 bases stayed unmatched. The CDR3 loop reads CASIAGGSPYNEQFF. CDR3 sequence (DNA): TGTGCCAGCATAGCGGGAGGTTCCCCCTACAATGAGCAGTTCTTC.

The chain links TRBV18 to TRBJ2-2; 10 nucleotides agree with TRBD2. The CDR3 runs to 19 residues. With V trimmed by 4 bases and J by 5 bases, 16 bases remained unmatched. The germline V gene has CDR1 KGHSH and CDR2 LQKENI. CDR3 DNA sequence: TGTGCCAGCTCACGGGCGCCTAGCGGGGGATTTCGTGAGACCGGGGAGCTGTTTTTT. Translating it yields CASSRAPSGGFRETGELFF.

V usage is TRBV6-1 and J usage is TRBJ1-3, with a tentative D call TRBD1 (5 bases). V was trimmed by 6 bases and J by 0 bases, leaving 12 bases between them. The CDR3 sequence is 15 residues long. Germline CDR1 is MNHNS and CDR2 is SASEGT. CDR3 amino acids: CASRGGQGSGNTIYF. In DNA, the CDR3 is TGTGCCAGCAGAGGCGGGCAGGGCTCTGGAAACACCATATATTTT.

This chain links TRBV6-6 with TRBJ2-7, with 8 bases that match TRBD2. V dropped 5 bases and J dropped 0; count of bases not matched to a gene: 6. Germline V lookup: CDR1 MNHNY, CDR2 SVGAGI (reference sequence). There are 15 residues in the CDR3. The CDR3 spells CASSASGGSSYEQYF. CDR3 sequence (DNA): TGTGCCAGCAGTGCCAGCGGGGGAAGCTCCTACGAGCAGTACTTC.

The chain uses TRBV28 and TRBJ2-5; the D call may be TRBD1 or TRBD2 (5 bases each). Germline V CDR1 and CDR2: MDHEN, SYDVKM. The CDR3 runs to 14 residues. V was trimmed by 4 bases and J by 5 bases, leaving 14 bases between them. CDR3 sequence: CASSSSGRSETQYF. CDR3 DNA sequence: TGTGCCAGCAGTTCATCGGGGCGGTCGGAGACCCAGTACTTC.

This rearrangement joins TRBV6-4 to TRBJ1-1; D is undetermined. The germline gives CDR1 MRHNA, CDR2 SNTAGT. With 8 bases removed from V and 0 bases from J, the gap between germline ends came to 13 bases. The CDR3 has 14 residues. The CDR3 here is CASPGGRMNTEAFF. The CDR3 DNA follows: TGTGCCAGCCCCGGCGGCCGTATGAACACTGAAGCTTTCTTT.

The gene calls are TRBV4-1 and TRBJ1-2, with D possibly matching TRBD1 (6 bases). CDR1 and CDR2 (germline): MGHRA, YSYEKL. Trimming cost V 3 bases and J 8 bases, with 16 bases left between them. The CDR3 totals 14 residues. The CDR3 sequence: CASSHAGGTIGYTF. The CDR3 DNA follows: TGCGCCAGCAGCCATGCGGGGGGGACAATCGGCTACACCTTC.

This rearrangement joins TRBV27 to TRBJ1-5, with D tentatively TRBD1 (6 bases). The V and J ends lost 3 bases and 7 bases respectively, with 16 bases between them. CDR1 is MNHEY and CDR2 is SMNVEV in the germline V gene (reference sequence). The CDR3 has 15 residues. The DNA for the CDR3 is TGTGCCAGCAGTTTCTCCGGCGGGGGCGGACAGCCCCAGCATTTT. Translating it yields CASSFSGGGGQPQHF.

The rearrangement joins TRBV27 to TRBJ2-5; TRBD2 matches 7 bases. The trim removed 3 bases at V and 6 bases at J, leaving 4 bases unmatched. The CDR3 is made up of 13 amino acids. The germline V gene has CDR1 MNHEY and CDR2 SMNVEV (reference sequence). CDR3 protein: CASSFGGGKTQYF. CDR3 in DNA: TGTGCCAGCAGTTTTGGCGGGGGAAAGACCCAGTACTTC.

The chain uses TRBV18 and TRBJ2-2; no reliable D call. Germline CDR1 reads KGHSH; CDR2 reads LQKENI. Trimming took 0 bases from V and 7 from J, leaving 6 bases between them. This CDR3 comprises 13 residues. The CDR3 loop is CASSPPPRGELFF. For the CDR3, the DNA is TGTGCCAGCTCACCACCCCCGCGCGGGGAGCTGTTTTTT.

This sequence joins TRBV6-5 and TRBJ1-2; TRBD1 matches 7 bases. Per germline, CDR1 MNHEY and CDR2 SVGAGI. V was pared by 2 bases and J by 4 bases, with 4 bases of the junction left unmatched. The CDR3 has 14 amino acids. CDR3 sequence: CASSYDRAPYGYTF. The CDR3 DNA reads as TGTGCCAGCAGTTACGACAGGGCTCCCTATGGCTACACCTTC.

The V and J genes are TRBV6-6 and TRBJ2-7; tentative D call: TRBD2 (7 bases). Trimming stripped 3 bases from V and 7 bases from J, with 16 bases between. Germline CDR1 is MNHNY and CDR2 is SVGAGI (reference sequence). There are 14 residues in the CDR3. As DNA, the CDR3 is TGTGCCAGCAGTTATCAGACACAGGGAGGGGAGCAGTACTTC. This translates into CASSYQTQGGEQYF.

V is TRBV19 and J is TRBJ1-2, with 7 bases fitting TRBD1. V gave up 1 base and J gave up 4 bases; unmatched junction bases: 6. Germline V CDR1 and CDR2: LNHDA, SQIVND (reference sequence). There are 15 residues in the CDR3. CDR3 region: CASSIADRRGYGYTF. The CDR3 coding sequence is TGTGCCAGTAGTATAGCGGACAGGAGAGGCTATGGCTACACCTTC.

This chain links TRBV11-3 with TRBJ2-3, with D unclear. Germline CDR1 and CDR2: SGHNT and YENEEA. V lost 3 bases, J lost 5 bases, and 9 bases lay in between. This CDR3 is built from 13 residues. This chain's CDR3 is CASSLESGDTQYF. For the CDR3, the DNA is TGTGCCAGCAGCTTGGAGAGTGGAGATACGCAGTATTTT.

CDR3 sequence (DNA): TGTGCCAGCAGCCAAACACTAGCGGGAGGGGACGAGACCCAGTACTTC. Protein product: CASSQTLAGGDETQYF. The V and J genes are TRBV6-6 and TRBJ2-5, with 13 nucleotides matching TRBD2. The CDR3 runs to 16 residues. Germline V gene lookup returns CDR1 MNHNY and CDR2 SVGAGI (reference sequence). The junction had 9 bases not matched to a gene; V was cut back by 6 bases and J by 5 bases.

The chain joins TRBV29-1 to TRBJ2-7; D perhaps matches TRBD2 (5 bases). V was shortened by 4 bases and J by 3 bases, with 10 bases between the two germline ends. The CDR3 contains 12 residues. The V gene's germline CDR1 is SQVTM and CDR2 ANQGSEA. This CDR3 reads CSVGKRSYEQYF. For the CDR3, the DNA is TGCAGCGTTGGGAAGCGGAGCTACGAGCAGTACTTC.

This clone was detected once. The CDR3, as DNA: TGTGCCAGTAGTATCAACGTATATCATACTGAAGCTTTCTTT. This translates into CASSINVYHTEAFF. The V and J genes are TRBV19 and TRBJ1-1; D unclear. This CDR3 contains 14 residues. The germline V gene has CDR1 LNHDA and CDR2 SQIVND (reference sequence). Between the trimmed V and J ends, which lost 3 bases and 5 bases, there was a span of 13 bases. Drawing the rest from reference TRBV19 and TRBJ1-1, the complete variable domain is DGGITQSPKYLFRKEGQNVTLSCEQNLNHDAMYWYRQDPGQGLRLIYYSQIVNDFQKGDIAEGYSVSREKKESFPLTVTSAQKNPTAFYLCASSINVYHTEAFFGQGTRLTVV.